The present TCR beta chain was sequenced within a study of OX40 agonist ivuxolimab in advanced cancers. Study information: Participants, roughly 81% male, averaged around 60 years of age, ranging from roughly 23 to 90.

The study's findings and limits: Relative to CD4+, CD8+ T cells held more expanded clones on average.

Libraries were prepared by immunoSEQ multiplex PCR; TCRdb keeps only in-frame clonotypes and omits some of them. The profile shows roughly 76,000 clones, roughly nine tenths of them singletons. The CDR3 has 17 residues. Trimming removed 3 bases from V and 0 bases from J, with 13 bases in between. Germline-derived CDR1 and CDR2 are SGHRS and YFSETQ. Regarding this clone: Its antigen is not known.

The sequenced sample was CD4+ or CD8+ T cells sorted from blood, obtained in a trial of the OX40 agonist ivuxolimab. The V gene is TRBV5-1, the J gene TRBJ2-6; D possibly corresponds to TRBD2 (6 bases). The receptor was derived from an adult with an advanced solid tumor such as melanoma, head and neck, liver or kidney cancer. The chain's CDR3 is CASSYGGLGSGANVLTF. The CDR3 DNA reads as TGCGCCAGCAGCTATGGGGGGTTGGGCTCTGGGGCCAACGTCCTGACTTTC.